This T cell receptor beta chain was obtained from a study of blood T cells in healthy people across ages. Study results and limitations: Both naive CD4+ cell counts and diversity were greater in long-lived donors than in aged donors. A strong correlation was seen between TCR beta diversity and naive T cell percentage.

Total RNA extraction produced at least 5.5 micrograms (per sample) for the study. Remarks on this clonotype: What it binds is unknown.

The length of the CDR3 is 15 residues. Unmatched junction bases numbered 12, after V lost 10 bases and J lost 2 bases. A sample-barcoded 5' primer and a J-beta primer mix were used in a second PCR of roughly 7 to 11 cycles. TCRdb re-analysed the 5' RACE reads in MiXCR, keeping a single row per CDR3 protein. This table holds about 1 million distinct CDR3 sequences, less than 50% found once. The clonotype originates from a woman in her sixties in good health. This chain links TRBV12-3 or TRBV12-4 with TRBJ2-3; TRBD2 matches 7 bases. The sample was blood. The CDR3, as DNA: TGTGCCACAAGGGAGCGGGGAGCGAACACAGATACGCAGTATTTT. This translates into CATRERGANTDTQYF.